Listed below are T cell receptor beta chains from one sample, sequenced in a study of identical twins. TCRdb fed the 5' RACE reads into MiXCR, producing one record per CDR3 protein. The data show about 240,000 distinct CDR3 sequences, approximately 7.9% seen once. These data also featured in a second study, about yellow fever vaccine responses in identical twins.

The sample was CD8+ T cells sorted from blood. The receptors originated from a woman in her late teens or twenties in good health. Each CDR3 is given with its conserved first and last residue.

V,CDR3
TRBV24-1,CATSGGSTGELFF
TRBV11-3,CASSSRDRSHQPQHF
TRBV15,CATSRDLTVGQKETQYF
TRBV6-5,CASSYSGTGGMAFF
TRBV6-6,CASRWKGGNEQFF
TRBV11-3,CASSLMRRVTDTQYF
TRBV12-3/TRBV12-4,CASRSGGSDTQYF
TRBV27,CASSTRGGRPAETQYF
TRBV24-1,CATGKWDEQFF
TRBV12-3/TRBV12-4,CASSFGVPNTEAFF
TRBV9,CASSVSRGGQETQYF
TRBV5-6,CASSPGLLITDTQYF
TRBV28,CASRKTSGSTGELFF
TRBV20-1,CSAPRTGGGEKLFF
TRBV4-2,CASSQDWDRGPYEQYF
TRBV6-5,CASSKAWGEKLFF
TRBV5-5,CASSLGQGQDSGANVLTF